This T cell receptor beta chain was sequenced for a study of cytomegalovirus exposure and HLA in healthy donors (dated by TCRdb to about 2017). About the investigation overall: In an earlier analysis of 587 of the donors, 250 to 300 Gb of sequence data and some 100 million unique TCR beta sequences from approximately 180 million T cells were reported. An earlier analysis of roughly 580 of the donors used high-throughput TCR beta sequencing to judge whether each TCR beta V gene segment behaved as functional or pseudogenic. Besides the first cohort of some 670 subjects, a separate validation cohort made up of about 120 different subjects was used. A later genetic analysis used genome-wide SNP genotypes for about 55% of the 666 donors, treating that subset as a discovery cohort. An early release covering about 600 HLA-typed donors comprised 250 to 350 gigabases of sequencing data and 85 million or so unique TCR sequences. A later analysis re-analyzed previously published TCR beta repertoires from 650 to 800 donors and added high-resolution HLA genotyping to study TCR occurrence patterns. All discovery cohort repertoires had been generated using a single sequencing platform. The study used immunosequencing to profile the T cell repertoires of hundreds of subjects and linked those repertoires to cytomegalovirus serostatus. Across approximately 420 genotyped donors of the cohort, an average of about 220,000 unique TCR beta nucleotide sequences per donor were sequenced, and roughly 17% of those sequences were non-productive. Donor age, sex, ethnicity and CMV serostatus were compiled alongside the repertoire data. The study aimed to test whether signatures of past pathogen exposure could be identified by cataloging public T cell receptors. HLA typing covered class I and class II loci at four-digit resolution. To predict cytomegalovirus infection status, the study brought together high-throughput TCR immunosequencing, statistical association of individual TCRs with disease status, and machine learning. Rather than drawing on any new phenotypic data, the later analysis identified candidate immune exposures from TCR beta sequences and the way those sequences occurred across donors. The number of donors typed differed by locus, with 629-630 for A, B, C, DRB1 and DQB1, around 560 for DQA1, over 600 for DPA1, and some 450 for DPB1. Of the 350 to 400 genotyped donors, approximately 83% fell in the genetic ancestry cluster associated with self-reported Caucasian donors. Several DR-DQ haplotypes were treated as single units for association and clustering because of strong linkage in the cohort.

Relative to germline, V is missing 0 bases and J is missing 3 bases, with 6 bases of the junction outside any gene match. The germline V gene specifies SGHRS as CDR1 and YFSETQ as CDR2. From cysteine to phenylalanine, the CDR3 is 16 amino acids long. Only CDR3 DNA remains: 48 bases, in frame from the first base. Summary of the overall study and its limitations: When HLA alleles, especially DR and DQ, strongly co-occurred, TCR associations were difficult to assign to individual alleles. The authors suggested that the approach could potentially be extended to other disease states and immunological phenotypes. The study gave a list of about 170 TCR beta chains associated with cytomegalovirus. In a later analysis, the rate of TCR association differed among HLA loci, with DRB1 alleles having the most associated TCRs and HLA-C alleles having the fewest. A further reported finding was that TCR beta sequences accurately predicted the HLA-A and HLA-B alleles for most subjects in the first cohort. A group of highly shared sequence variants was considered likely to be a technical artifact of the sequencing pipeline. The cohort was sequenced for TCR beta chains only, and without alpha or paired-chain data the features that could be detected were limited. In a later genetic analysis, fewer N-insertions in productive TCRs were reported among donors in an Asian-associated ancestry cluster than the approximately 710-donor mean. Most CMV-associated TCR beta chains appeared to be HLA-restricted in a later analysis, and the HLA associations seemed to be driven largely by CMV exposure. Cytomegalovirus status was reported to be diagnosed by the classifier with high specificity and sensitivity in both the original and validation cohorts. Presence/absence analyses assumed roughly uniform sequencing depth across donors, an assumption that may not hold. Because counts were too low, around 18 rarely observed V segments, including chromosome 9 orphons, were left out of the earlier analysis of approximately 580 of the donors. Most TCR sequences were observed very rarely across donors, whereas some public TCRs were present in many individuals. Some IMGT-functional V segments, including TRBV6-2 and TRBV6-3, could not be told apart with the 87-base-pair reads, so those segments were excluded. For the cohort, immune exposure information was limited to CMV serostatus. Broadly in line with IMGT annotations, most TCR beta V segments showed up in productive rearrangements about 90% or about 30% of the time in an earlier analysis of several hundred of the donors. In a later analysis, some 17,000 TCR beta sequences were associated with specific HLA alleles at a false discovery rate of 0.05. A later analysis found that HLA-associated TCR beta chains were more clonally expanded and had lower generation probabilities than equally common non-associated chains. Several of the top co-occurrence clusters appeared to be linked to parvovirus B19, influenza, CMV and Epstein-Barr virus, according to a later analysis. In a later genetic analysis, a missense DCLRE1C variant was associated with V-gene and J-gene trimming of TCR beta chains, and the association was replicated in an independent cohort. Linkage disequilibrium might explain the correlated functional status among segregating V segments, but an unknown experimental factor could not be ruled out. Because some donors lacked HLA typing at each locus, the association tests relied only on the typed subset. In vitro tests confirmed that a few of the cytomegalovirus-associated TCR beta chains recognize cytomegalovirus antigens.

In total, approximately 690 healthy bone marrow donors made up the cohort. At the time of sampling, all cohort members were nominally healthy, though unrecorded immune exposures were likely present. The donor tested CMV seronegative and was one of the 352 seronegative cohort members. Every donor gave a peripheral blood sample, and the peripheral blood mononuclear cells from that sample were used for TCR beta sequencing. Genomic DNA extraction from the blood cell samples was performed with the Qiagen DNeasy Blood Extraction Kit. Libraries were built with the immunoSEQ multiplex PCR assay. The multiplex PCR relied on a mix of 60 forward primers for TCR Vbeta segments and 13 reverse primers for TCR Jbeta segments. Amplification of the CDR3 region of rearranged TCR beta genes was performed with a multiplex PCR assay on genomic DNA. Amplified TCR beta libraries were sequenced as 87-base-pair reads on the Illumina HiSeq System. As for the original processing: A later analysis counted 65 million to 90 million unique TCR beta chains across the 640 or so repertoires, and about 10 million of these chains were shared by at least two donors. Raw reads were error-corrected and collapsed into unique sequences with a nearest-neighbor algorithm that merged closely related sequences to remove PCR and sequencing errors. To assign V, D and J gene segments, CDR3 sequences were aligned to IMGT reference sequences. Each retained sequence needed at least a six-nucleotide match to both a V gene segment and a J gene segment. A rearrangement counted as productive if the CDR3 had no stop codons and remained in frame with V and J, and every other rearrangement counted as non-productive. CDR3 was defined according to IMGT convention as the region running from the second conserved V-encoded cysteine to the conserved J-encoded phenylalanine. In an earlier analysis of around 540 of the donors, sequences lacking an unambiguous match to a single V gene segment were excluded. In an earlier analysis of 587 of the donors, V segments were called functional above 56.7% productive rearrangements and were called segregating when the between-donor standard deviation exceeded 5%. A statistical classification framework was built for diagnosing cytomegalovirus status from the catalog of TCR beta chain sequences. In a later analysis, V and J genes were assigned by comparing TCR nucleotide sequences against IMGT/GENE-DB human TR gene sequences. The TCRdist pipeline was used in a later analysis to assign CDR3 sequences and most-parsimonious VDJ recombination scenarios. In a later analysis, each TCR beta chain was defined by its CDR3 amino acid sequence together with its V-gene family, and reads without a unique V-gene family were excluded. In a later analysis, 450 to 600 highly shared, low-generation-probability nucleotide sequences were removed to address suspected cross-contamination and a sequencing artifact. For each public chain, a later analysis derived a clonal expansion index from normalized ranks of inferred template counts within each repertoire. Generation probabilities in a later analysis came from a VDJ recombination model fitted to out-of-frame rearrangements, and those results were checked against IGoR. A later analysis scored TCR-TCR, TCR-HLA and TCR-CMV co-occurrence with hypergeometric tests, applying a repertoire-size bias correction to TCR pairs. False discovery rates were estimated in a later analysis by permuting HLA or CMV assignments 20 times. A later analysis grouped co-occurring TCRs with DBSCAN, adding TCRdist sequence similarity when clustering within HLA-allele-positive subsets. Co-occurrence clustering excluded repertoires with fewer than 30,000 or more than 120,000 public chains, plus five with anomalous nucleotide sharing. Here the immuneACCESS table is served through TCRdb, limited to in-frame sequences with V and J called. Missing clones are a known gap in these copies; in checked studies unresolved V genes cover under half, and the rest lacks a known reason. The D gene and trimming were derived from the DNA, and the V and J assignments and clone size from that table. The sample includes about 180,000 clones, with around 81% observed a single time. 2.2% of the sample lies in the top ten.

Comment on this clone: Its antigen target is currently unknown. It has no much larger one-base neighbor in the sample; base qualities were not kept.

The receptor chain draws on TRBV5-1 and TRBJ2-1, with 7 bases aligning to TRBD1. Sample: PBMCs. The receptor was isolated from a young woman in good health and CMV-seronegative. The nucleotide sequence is TGCGCCAGCAGCTTGGGGACCGGGACAGTCTACAATGAGCAGTTCTTC. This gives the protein CASSLGTGTVYNEQFF.